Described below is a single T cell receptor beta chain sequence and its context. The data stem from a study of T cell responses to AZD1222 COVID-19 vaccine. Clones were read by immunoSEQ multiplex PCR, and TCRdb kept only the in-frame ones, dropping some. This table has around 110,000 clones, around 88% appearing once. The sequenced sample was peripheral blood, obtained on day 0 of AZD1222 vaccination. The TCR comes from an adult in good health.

The CDR3 loop is CASSIHRPTGYGDSPLHF. CDR3 sequence (DNA): TGTGCCAGTAGTATCCACCGCCCGACAGGTTATGGAGATTCACCCCTCCACTTT. The V call is TRBV19, the J call TRBJ1-6; D might be TRBD1 (6 bases). Per germline, CDR1 LNHDA and CDR2 SQIVND (reference sequence). CDR3 size: 18 residues. Trimming removed 3 bases from V and 8 bases from J, with 23 bases in between.